This T cell receptor beta chain derives from a study of T cell changes during pregnancy in multiple sclerosis. The assay was immunoSEQ multiplex PCR, and TCRdb's table has in-frame clones only and misses some. This table has 40,000 to 50,000 clones, 89% appearing once. CDR3 length equals 14 residues. The ends were cut back, 4 bases at V and 1 base at J, with 10 bases in the middle. CDR1 is SNHLY and CDR2 is FYNNEI in the germline V gene. This clonotype was sampled from a female donor with multiple sclerosis, enrolled in a pregnancy study. The specimen was CD4+ T cells from peripheral blood mononuclear cells, collected in the first trimester of pregnancy. The chain joins TRBV2 to TRBJ1-1; no clear D gene. CDR3 sequence (DNA): TGTGCCAGCAGTGTTATCGAACAGAACACTGAAGCTTTCTTT. It is translated as CASSVIEQNTEAFF.